This record concerns one T cell receptor beta chain sequence. One end of the junction fails to match germline, which may point to a read error. The entry originates in a study of blood T cell repertoires in COVID-19. As for the study in general: The origin of the acute and convalescent COVID-19 samples was the United States, Italy and Spain. Sources were T cells, B-cell-depleted T cells, or PBMCs; the material itself was cDNA or gDNA.

Original analysis: From reference gene primer amplification, estimates of nucleated cell counts were derived. Profiled with immunoSEQ multiplex PCR; TCRdb holds only in-frame clones, not every one. For V, J and clone size, that table is used; D and trimming come from the DNA. Among 120,000 to 150,000 clones, over 80% were seen once, and the ten largest hold approximately 9.9%. Germline CDR1 SSHAT, CDR2 FNYEAQ (reference sequence). The CDR3 is 16 residues long. This clonotype was sampled from a woman of 80 years or more with acute or convalescent COVID-19. The chain carries TRBV7-7 and TRBJ2-5; 12 bases align to TRBD2. Sequenced sample: peripheral blood. DNA for the CDR3: TGTGCTAGCAGCCAACTAGCGGGGGGAATTTTGGAGACCCAGTACTTC. It encodes CASSQLAGGILETQYF.